This T cell receptor beta chain was sequenced for a study of CD8 T cells in ankylosing spondylitis (dated by TCRdb to 2016 to 2017). Turning to the overall study: To find TCR variants linked to disease, the study profiled T cell receptor beta repertoires in ankylosing spondylitis patients and healthy donors. The whole study cohort included over a hundred healthy donors and under 30 ankylosing spondylitis patients. Peripheral blood samples were taken, and synovial fluid was additionally collected from ankylosing spondylitis patients. Broad study findings and their caveats: The disease-linked clones were reported to be significantly enriched in matched synovial fluid samples from ankylosing spondylitis patients. Some TCR beta motif variants had previously been reported in synovial fluid and blood of reactive arthritis patients, which suggested common disease-initiation mechanisms. A TCR beta motif made up of several highly homologous amino acid variants appeared to be characteristic of blood from ankylosing spondylitis patients. The disease-linked clones had a CD8+ phenotype and were found at relatively low frequencies in peripheral blood.

Sequencer: Illumina HiSeq 2500. TCR beta libraries were prepared by quantitative 5'-RACE with molecular barcodes. Per the authors' processing: A new computational method, built on a probabilistic model of VDJ rearrangement, was used to identify disease-linked TCR variants. TCRdb passed the public sequencing reads through fastp at Q25 and MiXCR, retaining productive beta sequences. All rows with the same CDR3 protein become a single entry with the most common DNA and genes. These V and J calls originate from TCRdb's pipeline instead of the authors' own analysis. Within this sample are fewer than 550,000 distinct CDR3 sequences, with under 5.5% of them counted one time only. The ten most abundant clones make up roughly 3.2% of the sample. The CDR3 goes from the cysteine to the phenylalanine over 14 residues. Solely the CDR3 DNA is kept, with 42 bases framed from the first base. Reading the germline V gene gives CDR1 KGHSY and CDR2 FQNENV. The V and J ends are trimmed by 0 bases and 5 bases, leaving 10 bases between them.

This clonotype was seen many times. The target of this receptor is not known. No quality values exist for individual bases; no much larger clone is one base distant. Sequences were obtained from blood, either unsorted or a sorted T cell fraction (not recorded which). The sequence came from a male donor with ankylosing spondylitis. The V and J segments used are TRBV16 and TRBJ1-1; the D gene identity is not certain. The DNA is as follows: TGTGCCAGCAGCCAATCCCCAAGGGCAACTGAAGCTTTCTTT. Its amino acids are CASSQSPRATEAFF.